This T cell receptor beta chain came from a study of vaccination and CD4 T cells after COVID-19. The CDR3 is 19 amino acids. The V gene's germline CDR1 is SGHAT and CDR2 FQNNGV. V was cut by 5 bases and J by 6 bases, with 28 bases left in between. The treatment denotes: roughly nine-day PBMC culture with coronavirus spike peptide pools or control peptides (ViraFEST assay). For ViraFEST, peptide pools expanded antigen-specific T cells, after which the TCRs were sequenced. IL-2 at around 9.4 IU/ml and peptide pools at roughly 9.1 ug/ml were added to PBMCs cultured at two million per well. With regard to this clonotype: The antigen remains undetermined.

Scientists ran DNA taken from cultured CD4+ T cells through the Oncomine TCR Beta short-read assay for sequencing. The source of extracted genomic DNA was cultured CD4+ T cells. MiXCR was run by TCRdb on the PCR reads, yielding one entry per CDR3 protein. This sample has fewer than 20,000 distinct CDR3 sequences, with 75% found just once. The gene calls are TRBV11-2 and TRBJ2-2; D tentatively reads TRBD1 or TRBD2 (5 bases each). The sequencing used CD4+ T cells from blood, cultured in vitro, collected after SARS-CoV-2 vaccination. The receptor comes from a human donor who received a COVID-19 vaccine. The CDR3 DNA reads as TGTGCCAGCAGCCCAATAGGCGGTCTCGGGGCGGTTCGTGCCGGGGAGCTGTTTTTT. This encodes CASSPIGGLGAVRAGELFF.